This T cell receptor beta chain was profiled in a study of OX40 agonist ivuxolimab in advanced cancers. Clones were read by immunoSEQ multiplex PCR, and TCRdb kept only the in-frame ones, dropping some. The sample shows 20,000 to 30,000 clones, approximately 85% of them seen only once. Judged by abundance, this clone is large. The trim removed 2 bases at V and 2 bases at J, leaving 2 bases unmatched. The CDR3 sequence is 16 residues long. Germline V gives CDR1 MRHNA, CDR2 SNTAGT. Sampling of blood occurred at baseline, cycle 4 day 1, and cycle 7 day 1. The TCR originated in an adult with an advanced solid tumor such as melanoma, head and neck, liver or kidney cancer. Sequencing used CD4+ or CD8+ T cells sorted from blood, obtained in a trial of the OX40 agonist ivuxolimab. The chain has TRBV6-4 and TRBJ2-2; 10 bases are shared with TRBD2. CDR3 DNA sequence: TGTGCCAGCAGTGACACTAGCGGGATAAACACCGGGGAGCTGTTTTTT. Encoded protein: CASSDTSGINTGELFF.